Listed below are T cell receptor beta chains from one sample, sequenced in a study of beta chain features in type 1 diabetes. Sequencing was performed with immunoSEQ multiplex PCR; in TCRdb, only in-frame clones are kept and a portion is missing. The repertoire holds hundreds of thousands of clones, roughly 15% seen once, with 0.02% to 0.025% in the top ten. Specimen: naive CD4+ T cells from blood. The receptors derive from a woman between 18 and 30 years old in good health. Both conserved end residues are part of each CDR3. A D gene is named only where the DNA matches it firmly. A row's size may be missing; if present it is once, few, many or a size class.

CDR3aa | CDR3nt | j_gene | v_gene | abundance | d_gene
CASSPTSGSETQYF | TGTGCCAGCAGCCCGACTAGCGGGAGTGAGACCCAGTACTTC | TRBJ2-5 | TRBV5-4 | NA | TRBD2
CASSPWTGRGTDTQYF | TGTGCCAGCAGCCCCTGGACAGGGAGGGGAACAGATACGCAGTATTTT | TRBJ2-3 | TRBV14 | NA | NA
CASSRQGVSNQPQHF | TGTGCCAGCAGCCGACAGGGGGTGAGCAATCAGCCCCAGCATTTT | TRBJ1-5 | TRBV28 | NA | TRBD1
CATSNNEQFF | TGTGCCACCTCGAACAATGAGCAGTTCTTC | TRBJ2-1 | TRBV10-3 | few | NA
CASSVHGQPQHF | TGTGCCAGCAGTGTACACGGTCAGCCCCAGCATTTT | TRBJ1-5 | TRBV28 | NA | NA
CASSKDREAYGYTF | TGTGCCAGCAGCAAGGACAGGGAGGCATATGGCTACACCTTC | TRBJ1-2 | TRBV9 | few | TRBD1
CASSLSLYNEQFF | TGTGCCAGCAGCTTATCGCTGTACAATGAGCAGTTCTTC | TRBJ2-1 | TRBV7-3 | NA | NA
CASSLLELTGLQPQHF | TGTGCCAGCAGTTTATTGGAACTAACAGGGCTTCAGCCCCAGCATTTT | TRBJ1-5 | TRBV28 | few | NA
CASLTSGSSEQYF | TGTGCCAGCCTGACTAGCGGGAGTAGCGAGCAGTACTTC | TRBJ2-7 | TRBV28 | NA | TRBD2
CASSSSGTQETQYF | TGTGCCAGCAGCTCCTCAGGGACCCAAGAGACCCAGTACTTC | TRBJ2-5 | TRBV11-2 | NA | NA
CASRQGGHQPQHF | TGTGCCAGTCGACAGGGGGGCCATCAGCCCCAGCATTTT | TRBJ1-5 | TRBV28 | NA | TRBD1
CASSFRIGVGSDTQYF | TGTGCCAGCAGCTTTCGAATTGGTGTAGGTTCAGATACGCAGTATTTT | TRBJ2-3 | TRBV5-4 | NA | NA
CASSDVLSNQPQHF | TGTGCCAGCAGTGACGTCCTTAGCAATCAGCCCCAGCATTTT | TRBJ1-5 | TRBV2 | NA | NA
CASSQVGTGLAGFRADTQYF | TGCGCCAGCAGCCAAGTAGGAACGGGACTAGCGGGATTTCGCGCAGATACGCAGTATTTT | TRBJ2-3 | TRBV4-3 | NA | TRBD2
CASTRLAGGTGETQYF | TGTGCCAGCACGCGACTAGCGGGAGGGACGGGAGAGACCCAGTACTTC | TRBJ2-5 | TRBV28 | NA | TRBD2
CASSYSILRGREGYTF | TGTGCCAGCAGTTACTCGATACTCAGGGGGCGAGAAGGCTACACCTTC | TRBJ1-2 | TRBV6-5 | few | TRBD1
CASSAPGLGEETQYF | TGTGCCAGCAGTGCTCCAGGGTTGGGGGAAGAGACCCAGTACTTC | TRBJ2-5 | TRBV25-1 | NA | NA
CASRGLAGQGHSYNEQFF | TGCGCCAGCAGGGGACTAGCGGGCCAAGGCCACTCCTACAATGAGCAGTTCTTC | TRBJ2-1 | TRBV5-1 | few | TRBD2
CASSYSGTGNSYEQYF | TGTGCCAGCAGTTACTCCGGGACAGGAAATTCCTACGAGCAGTACTTC | TRBJ2-7 | TRBV6-6 | few | TRBD1
CASSEGLRGVEQYF | TGTGCCAGCAGTGAGGGGTTACGGGGAGTCGAGCAGTACTTC | TRBJ2-7 | TRBV2 | NA | NA
CASSLRQGPHNEQFF | TGTGCCAGCAGCTTAAGGCAGGGCCCCCACAATGAGCAGTTCTTC | TRBJ2-1 | TRBV11-3 | few | NA
CASSMAGFSYNEQFF | TGTGCCAGTAGTATGGCGGGGTTCTCCTACAATGAGCAGTTCTTC | TRBJ2-1 | TRBV19 | NA | NA
CASRSRGLGEQFF | TGTGCCAGCAGGTCCAGGGGTCTGGGTGAGCAGTTCTTC | TRBJ2-1 | TRBV28 | few | NA
CASSLGLAGTDTQYF | TGTGCCAGCAGCCTCGGACTAGCGGGCACAGATACGCAGTATTTT | TRBJ2-3 | TRBV7-2 | NA | TRBD2
CASSPQENEKLFF | TGTGCCAGCTCACCGCAGGAGAATGAAAAACTGTTTTTT | TRBJ1-4 | TRBV18 | few | NA
CASSLPGEAGELFF | TGCGCCAGCAGCCTCCCGGGTGAGGCCGGGGAGCTGTTTTTT | TRBJ2-2 | TRBV4-3 | few | NA
CASSSRPLLAGVGETQYF | TGTGCCAGCAGCTCTCGCCCCCTACTAGCGGGAGTTGGGGAGACCCAGTACTTC | TRBJ2-5 | TRBV7-9 | NA | TRBD2
CASSQEVQGAPRGTLHF | TGCGCCAGCAGCCAAGAAGTGCAGGGGGCCCCCAGGGGCACCCTCCACTTT | TRBJ1-6 | TRBV4-3 | NA | TRBD1
CASSNRLGIPGGYTF | TGTGCCAGCAGCAACAGACTGGGTATCCCGGGTGGCTACACCTTC | TRBJ1-2 | TRBV6-5 | NA | NA
CASSAGVHSRGSYEQYF | TGTGCCAGCAGTGCAGGGGTACATTCGCGAGGCTCCTACGAGCAGTACTTC | TRBJ2-7 | TRBV2 | NA | NA
CASSRRRTDRPYEQYF | TGTGCCAGCAGCCGAAGAAGGACAGATCGCCCCTACGAGCAGTACTTC | TRBJ2-7 | TRBV14 | NA | NA
CASRIAAGTQYF | TGTGCCAGCAGAATAGCGGCGGGGACCCAGTACTTC | TRBJ2-5 | TRBV2 | few | NA
CASSLFRSSYNEQFF | TGTGCCAGCAGCTTATTCAGGAGCTCCTACAATGAGCAGTTCTTC | TRBJ2-1 | TRBV7-2 | few | NA
CASSPGTTNEQFF | TGTGCCAGCAGCCCCGGGACTACGAATGAGCAGTTCTTC | TRBJ2-1 | TRBV7-2 | NA | TRBD2
CASSFGGSRGEQFF | TGTGCCAGCAGCTTTGGGGGGAGTAGGGGTGAGCAGTTCTTC | TRBJ2-1 | TRBV7-2 | few | NA
CASSPPLGRPYEQYF | TGTGCCAGCAGCCCTCCCTTGGGCAGGCCCTACGAGCAGTACTTC | TRBJ2-7 | TRBV11-2 | few | NA
CASSPRLAGMTYNEQFF | TGTGCCAGCAGCCCTCGACTAGCGGGAATGACTTACAATGAGCAGTTCTTC | TRBJ2-1 | TRBV7-9 | few | TRBD2
CASSDSPIAGKQFF | TGTGCCAGCAGTGACTCCCCGATAGCGGGAAAGCAGTTCTTC | TRBJ2-1 | TRBV6-4 | NA | TRBD2
CASRRPESTGIHTQYF | TGTGCCAGCAGGCGACCCGAATCAACAGGGATCCATACGCAGTATTTT | TRBJ2-3 | TRBV28 | few | NA